This TCR beta chain was recovered during a study of blood T cells in healthy people across ages. Regarding the study as a whole: Age brought a roughly linear fall in TCR beta diversity measured per million T cells. The unsorted PBMCs prevented any conclusive comparison of naive versus antigen-experienced cells. Versus aged donors, long-lived donors had higher diversity and more naive CD4+ cells.

The CDR3 loop spans 16 amino acids. Germline CDR1 is SGHTA and CDR2 is FQGNSA. With respect to this clonotype: Its antigen is as yet unknown.

Alongside a J-beta primer mix, a sample-barcoded 5' primer served in a second PCR lasting about 7 to 12 cycles. In TCRdb, the 5' RACE reads were re-called with MiXCR into one record per CDR3 protein. The sample shows roughly 1.7 million distinct CDR3 sequences, roughly a third of them seen only once. This sequence was found in a young woman in good health. The chain recombines TRBV7-2 with TRBJ2-5; tentative D call: TRBD1 (5 bases). The better agreement between TRBJ2-7 and the DNA end casts doubt on the J call. Material for sequencing was blood. CDR3 DNA: TGTGCCAGCAGCTTAGGCTTAGAAAGGGGTAACTACGAGCAGTACTTC. Protein sequence: CASSLGLERGNYEQYF.